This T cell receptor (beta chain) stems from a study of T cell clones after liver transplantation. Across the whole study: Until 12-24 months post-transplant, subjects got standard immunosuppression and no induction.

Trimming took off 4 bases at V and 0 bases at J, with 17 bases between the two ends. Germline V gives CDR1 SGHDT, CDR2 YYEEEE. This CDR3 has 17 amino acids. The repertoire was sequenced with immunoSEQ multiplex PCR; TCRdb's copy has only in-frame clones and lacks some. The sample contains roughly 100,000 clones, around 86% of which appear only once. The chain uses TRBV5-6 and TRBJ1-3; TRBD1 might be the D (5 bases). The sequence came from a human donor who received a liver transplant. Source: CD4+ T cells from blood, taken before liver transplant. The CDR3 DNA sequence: TGTGCCAGCAGCCCCGGACAATTCACCGGCTCTGGAAACACCATATATTTT. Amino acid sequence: CASSPGQFTGSGNTIYF. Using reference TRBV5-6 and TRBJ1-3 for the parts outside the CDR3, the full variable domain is DAGVTQSPTHLIKTRGQQVTLRCSPKSGHDTVSWYQQALGQGPQFIFQYYEEEERQRGNFPDRFSGHQFPNYSSELNVNALLLGDSALYLCASSPGQFTGSGNTIYFGEGSWLTVV.